These T cell receptor beta chains were read from a single sample in a study of T cells in localized non-small cell lung cancer. This table comes from immunoSEQ multiplex PCR, and its TCRdb copy is limited to in-frame clones, with some not included. The sample has 800 to 1,200 clones, about 33% seen once. The sequences come from normal lung tissue next to the tumor, collected before any cancer treatment. The receptors derive from a female donor over 55 with stage I lung adenocarcinoma. CDR3s include the opening cysteine and the closing phenylalanine or tryptophan. Fields, in order: J gene, D gene, V gene, clone size, CDR3 protein, CDR3 DNA. The D gene is left open where the match is weak. For some rows the clone size is stated as once, few or many, or as a class when expanded; others skip it.

TRBJ1-2	-	TRBV9	medium-sized	CASSAGTGYGYTF	TGTGCCAGCAGCGCGGGTACTGGCTATGGCTACACCTTC
TRBJ1-1	-	TRBV18	few	CASSPGLNTEAFF	TGTGCCAGCTCACCAGGGTTGAACACTGAAGCTTTCTTT
TRBJ2-3	TRBD2	TRBV9	few	CAGAGAGAGTDTQYF	TGTGCCGGAGCGGGCGCGGGAGCAGGCACAGATACGCAGTATTTT
TRBJ2-1	-	TRBV12-5	-	CASGGSTAGSYNEQFF	TGTGCTAGTGGAGGTTCCACTGCGGGTTCCTACAATGAGCAGTTCTTC
TRBJ1-3	-	TRBV6-8	few	CASSGHGETGNTIYF	TGTGCCAGCAGTGGCCACGGCGAGACGGGAAACACCATATATTTT
TRBJ2-1	TRBD2	TRBV11-3	few	CASRGDGGTTYNEQFF	TGTGCCAGCAGGGGTGACGGGGGGACCACCTACAATGAGCAGTTCTTC
TRBJ2-1	TRBD1	TRBV19	once	CASSTTGKAFTDEQFF	TGTGCCAGTAGTACGACAGGGAAAGCCTTCACGGATGAGCAGTTCTTC
TRBJ2-7	TRBD1	TRBV6-8	few	CATRAGQGSYEQYF	TGTGCCACCCGGGCCGGACAGGGGTCCTACGAGCAGTACTTC
TRBJ1-2	-	TRBV6-8	few	CASSAGGPYGYTF	TGTGCCAGCAGTGCTGGGGGGCCGTATGGCTACACCTTC
TRBJ1-1	TRBD1	TRBV18	-	CASSPLETGVSTNTEVFF	TGTGCCAGCTCACCACTTGAGACAGGGGTCTCCACGAACACTGAAGTTTTCTTT
TRBJ2-3	TRBD1	TRBV30	-	CAWRTGTGGGDTQYF	TGTGCCTGGAGAACCGGGACAGGGGGCGGAGATACGCAGTATTTT
TRBJ2-1	TRBD2	TRBV28	-	CASSPTLGGSVSGTSTYNEQFF	TGTGCCAGCAGCCCGACTCTGGGGGGTTCCGTATCCGGGACTAGCACTTACAATGAGCAGTTCTTC
TRBJ2-1	TRBD2	TRBV6-8	-	CASSYSLAGVFNEQFF	TGTGCCAGCAGTTACTCCCTAGCGGGAGTCTTCAATGAGCAGTTCTTC
TRBJ2-7	-	TRBV11-3	medium-sized	CASSLGQGTYEQYF	TGTGCCAGCAGCTTGGGGCAGGGAACCTACGAGCAGTACTTC
TRBJ1-2	-	TRBV29-1	-	CSVKGRGRSPETYGYTF	TGCAGCGTTAAAGGACGGGGGCGCTCCCCCGAAACCTATGGCTACACCTTC
TRBJ2-2	-	TRBV9	-	CASRPFGTGELFF	TGTGCCAGCAGGCCTTTTGGCACCGGGGAGCTGTTTTTT
TRBJ2-1	-	TRBV11-3	few	CASSLGGGFGDEQFF	TGTGCCAGCAGCTTGGGAGGCGGTTTCGGTGACGAGCAGTTCTTC
TRBJ2-7	-	TRBV6-8	few	CASSYSGFFNEQYF	TGTGCCAGCAGTTACTCAGGATTCTTTAACGAGCAGTACTTC
TRBJ2-3	-	TRBV5-1	few	CASSLGGGTDTQYF	TGCGCCAGCAGCTTGGGAGGGGGCACAGATACGCAGTATTTT
TRBJ2-1	TRBD2	TRBV15	-	CATSRGLAGSVALLYNEQFF	TGTGCCACCAGCCGGGGACTAGCGGGATCAGTGGCCCTCCTATACAATGAGCAGTTCTTC
TRBJ1-4	-	TRBV5-1	-	CASSLEGVTNEKLFF	TGCGCCAGCAGCTTGGAGGGGGTGACTAATGAAAAACTGTTTTTT
TRBJ2-3	TRBD2	TRBV18	-	CASSPGLAGGPADTQYF	TGTGCCAGCTCACCCGGGCTAGCGGGAGGGCCAGCAGATACGCAGTATTTT
TRBJ2-7	TRBD2	TRBV28	-	CASRASGKAGEQYF	TGTGCCAGCAGAGCTAGCGGGAAAGCGGGTGAGCAGTACTTC
TRBJ1-2	-	TRBV9	few	CASSVDVFLDVAYTF	TGTGCCAGCAGCGTCGACGTATTTTTAGACGTAGCATACACCTTC
TRBJ2-5	-	TRBV28	-	CASSLGSRDWAGTQYF	TGTGCCAGCAGTTTAGGAAGCCGGGACTGGGCGGGGACCCAGTACTTC
TRBJ1-4	-	TRBV2	few	CASFTRTWGPATNEKLFF	TGTGCCAGCTTTACACGGACTTGGGGTCCCGCAACTAATGAAAAACTGTTTTTT
TRBJ1-4	-	TRBV5-1	-	CASSFFATNEKLFF	TGCGCCAGCAGCTTTTTTGCAACTAATGAAAAACTGTTTTTT
TRBJ2-6	-	TRBV11-3	-	CASSSAQSRQSRANVLTF	TGTGCCAGCAGCAGCGCGCAATCTCGACAAAGTCGGGCCAACGTCCTGACTTTC
TRBJ1-1	TRBD1	TRBV29-1	-	CSAGQGPNTEAFF	TGCAGCGCAGGACAGGGACCGAACACTGAAGCTTTCTTT
TRBJ2-3	-	TRBV7-4	few	CASSLSLVRTDTQYF	TGTGCCAGCAGCTTAAGTCTAGTGAGAACAGATACGCAGTATTTT
TRBJ2-3	-	TRBV18	-	CASSPLQAWNVDTQYF	TGTGCCAGCTCACCACTACAGGCCTGGAATGTCGATACGCAGTATTTT
TRBJ2-7	TRBD2	TRBV10-3	medium-sized	CAISESLTSGIPYEQYF	TGTGCCATCAGTGAGTCGCTAACTAGCGGGATTCCCTACGAGCAGTACTTC
TRBJ2-1	TRBD2	TRBV11-3	-	CASSLRSSGSRERDEQFF	TGTGCCAGCAGCTTAAGGTCTAGCGGGAGTCGGGAGAGAGATGAGCAGTTCTTC
TRBJ2-5	-	TRBV18	large	CASSSEPPGTDQETQYF	TGTGCCAGCTCCTCCGAACCCCCCGGGACGGACCAAGAGACCCAGTACTTC
TRBJ2-1	TRBD2	TRBV29-1	-	CSVDTAGGSYNEQFF	TGCAGCGTTGATACGGCGGGAGGGTCCTACAATGAGCAGTTCTTC
TRBJ1-1	TRBD1	TRBV6-8	medium-sized	CASSYSSGGTEAFF	TGTGCCAGCAGTTATTCATCAGGGGGCACTGAAGCTTTCTTT
TRBJ2-5	TRBD1	TRBV6-8	-	CASSPDRGETQYF	TGTGCCAGCAGCCCAGACAGGGGGGAGACCCAGTACTTC
TRBJ1-5	-	TRBV9	-	CASRSQGTYQPQHF	TGTGCCAGCAGGTCACAGGGAACATATCAGCCCCAGCATTTT
TRBJ1-1	-	TRBV11-3	few	CASSGGRPPTEAFF	TGTGCCAGCAGCGGGGGACGGCCCCCCACTGAAGCTTTCTTT